Included here is one TCR beta chain sequence, with context. Source study methods: Quantification of nucleated cells was approximated via reference gene primer amplification. Data came from immunoSEQ multiplex PCR; TCRdb stores just in-frame clones and leaves some out. V and J calls plus clone size are reproduced from that table; the DNA served to infer D and trimming. Here the sample spans some 120,000 clones, about three quarters being singletons. These data belong to a study of blood T cell repertoires in COVID-19. Study in general: Researchers got acute and convalescent COVID-19 samples from the United States, Italy and Spain. T cells, B-cell-depleted T cells, or PBMCs supplied cDNA or gDNA.

This CDR3 comprises 16 residues. Trimming cost V 6 bases and J 1 base, with 16 bases left between them. The germline V gene has CDR1 SNHLY and CDR2 FYNNEI. The V gene is TRBV2, the J gene TRBJ1-5, with a weak D call TRBD1 (6 bases). The sequence was obtained from a woman aged 65 to 85 with acute or convalescent COVID-19. The specimen was peripheral blood. The CDR3 loop is CASSNRGGPSNQPQHF. In DNA form, the CDR3 reads TGTGCCAGCAGCAATAGGGGGGGTCCCAGCAATCAGCCCCAGCATTTT. The variable domain in full, completed from reference TRBV2 and TRBJ1-5, reads EPEVTQTPSHQVTQMGQEVILRCVPISNHLYFYWYRQILGQKVEFLVSFYNNEISEKSEIFDDQFSVERPDGSNFTLKIRSTKLEDSAMYFCASSNRGGPSNQPQHFGDGTRLSIL.